This T cell receptor beta chain came from a study of early T cells in non-severe SARS-CoV-2 infection. Turning to the study itself: Investigators sequenced bulk RNA drawn from unsorted whole blood, and chains remained unpaired. Regarding the study as a whole: Anti-spike CD8 responses were favored in VDJdb matching, and private and CD4 specificities were missed.

Unique molecular identifier tags were affixed to discrete cDNA molecules. TCRdb redid the calling of the 5' RACE reads with MiXCR, one entry per CDR3 protein. The sample carries tens of thousands of distinct CDR3 sequences, roughly 13% recorded once. Regarding this clonotype: Its antigen is not known.

Between the trimmed V and J ends, which lost 3 bases and 5 bases, there was a span of 10 bases. Germline values: CDR1 MRHNA, CDR2 SNTAGT. The CDR3 extends over 13 amino acids. V and J are TRBV6-4 and TRBJ1-1; a weak D match, TRBD1 (5 bases). The source of this sequence is an adult who was a healthcare worker with PCR-confirmed SARS-CoV-2 infection or an uninfected control (not recorded which). The sample was whole blood. This CDR3 reads CASSDDPGTEAFF. CDR3 in DNA: TGTGCCAGCAGTGATGACCCAGGGACTGAAGCTTTCTTT.